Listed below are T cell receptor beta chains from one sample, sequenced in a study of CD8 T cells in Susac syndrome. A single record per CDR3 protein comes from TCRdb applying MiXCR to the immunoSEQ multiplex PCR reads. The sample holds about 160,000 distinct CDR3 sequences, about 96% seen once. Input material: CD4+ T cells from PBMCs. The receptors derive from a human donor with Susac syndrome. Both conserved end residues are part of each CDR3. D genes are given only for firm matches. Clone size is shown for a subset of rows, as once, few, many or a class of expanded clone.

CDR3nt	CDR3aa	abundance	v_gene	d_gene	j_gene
TGTGCCAGCAGCTTAGCAGGCCTAGGGGTCGGTGAGCAGTTCTTC	CASSLAGLGVGEQFF	-	TRBV7-2	-	TRBJ2-1
TGTGCCATCAGTGACCAGACCCTGTCATCCCTAAAAGAGACCCAGTACTTC	CAISDQTLSSLKETQYF	-	TRBV10-3	-	TRBJ2-5
TGTGCCAGCAGGTGGGGGACTGAGCAGTTCTTC	CASRWGTEQFF	once	TRBV2	-	TRBJ2-1
TGTGCCAGCAGCGTAGGGATCGGGGTCTGGAATGAGCAGTTCTTC	CASSVGIGVWNEQFF	-	TRBV9	-	TRBJ2-1
TGTGCCAGCAGCCAGGCACAGTATAATTCACCCCTCCACTTT	CASSQAQYNSPLHF	once	TRBV14	-	TRBJ1-6
TGTGCCAGCAGTTACACCCACCCTAGCGGGTTAGATACGCAGTATTTT	CASSYTHPSGLDTQYF	once	TRBV6-5	TRBD2	TRBJ2-3
TGCAGCGTTGTTGGAACTACGAACACCGGGGAGCTGTTTTTT	CSVVGTTNTGELFF	-	TRBV29-1	-	TRBJ2-2
TGTGCCAGCAGCTACAGGAGGAACACCTACAATGAGCAGTTCTTC	CASSYRRNTYNEQFF	-	TRBV11-1	-	TRBJ2-1
TGTGCCAGCAGAGATCGAGAGACAGGGCACTCTGGGGCCAACGTCCTGACTTTC	CASRDRETGHSGANVLTF	-	TRBV28	TRBD1	TRBJ2-6
TGTGCCAGCAGCTTAATTCGGGGTCCCTACTACGAGCAGTACTTC	CASSLIRGPYYEQYF	once	TRBV7-8	-	TRBJ2-7
TGCAGCGTTGAAGATAAGGGCAGAGTTTATGGCTACACCTTC	CSVEDKGRVYGYTF	-	TRBV29-1	-	TRBJ1-2
TGTGCCAGCAGTTCTAGGGGCTTCGATCAGCCCCAGCATTTT	CASSSRGFDQPQHF	-	TRBV27	-	TRBJ1-5
TGTGCCTGGATGCGGAGCTCCTACGAGCAGTACTTC	CAWMRSSYEQYF	-	TRBV30	-	TRBJ2-7
TGTGCCTGGAGTGTAGGAACAGACTACACCTTC	CAWSVGTDYTF	-	TRBV30	-	TRBJ1-2
TGCGCCAGCAGCCAAGATGACAGGGGCCAAGAGACCCAGTACTTC	CASSQDDRGQETQYF	-	TRBV4-3	TRBD1	TRBJ2-5
TGTGCCAGCAAGACAGGGGGCAACACCGGGGAGCTGTTTTTT	CASKTGGNTGELFF	-	TRBV28	TRBD1	TRBJ2-2
TGTGCCAGCAGCCTACCTGAGGGACAGGGACATGGCTACACCTTC	CASSLPEGQGHGYTF	-	TRBV6-6	TRBD1	TRBJ1-2
TGCGCCTCCAGGGCAGAACCAAACTATGGCTACACCTTC	CASRAEPNYGYTF	-	TRBV5-1	-	TRBJ1-2
TGTGCCAGCAGCCTAACCGGACAGTTCAATCAGCCCCAGCATTTT	CASSLTGQFNQPQHF	once	TRBV7-2	-	TRBJ1-5
TGTGCCAGCAGCTTAGTTTCGGGAGGCGCTTTCTTT	CASSLVSGGAFF	-	TRBV11-1	-	TRBJ1-1
TGTGCCAGCATCGCCTCCCGGACTACTCGCACAGATACGCAGTATTTT	CASIASRTTRTDTQYF	-	TRBV6-6	-	TRBJ2-3
TGTGCCTGGAGTGCGCTAGCAGGCTATGGCTACACCTTC	CAWSALAGYGYTF	-	TRBV30	-	TRBJ1-2
TGCAGCGTTTATGACAGGCGAAACTATGGCTACACCTTC	CSVYDRRNYGYTF	-	TRBV29-1	-	TRBJ1-2
TGTTCTGTTGAGGCCAACGTCCTGACTTTC	CSVEANVLTF	-	TRBV7-9	-	TRBJ2-6
TGTGCCAGCGGGGCCTATATTAACTATGGCTACACCTTC	CASGAYINYGYTF	-	TRBV12-3/TRBV12-4	-	TRBJ1-2
TGTGCCAGCAGCCAAGATTCGGAGACCCAGTACTTC	CASSQDSETQYF	-	TRBV3-1	-	TRBJ2-5
TGTGCCAGCAGCGTAGCTAGGGGCACAGATACGCAGTATTTT	CASSVARGTDTQYF	-	TRBV9	-	TRBJ2-3
TGTGCCTGGAGTCCAACGCTACTAACCACCGGGGAGCTGTTTTTT	CAWSPTLLTTGELFF	-	TRBV30	-	TRBJ2-2
TGTGCCTGGAAACAGGGAATCGGAGAGACCCAGTACTTC	CAWKQGIGETQYF	-	TRBV30	-	TRBJ2-5
TGTGCCAGCAGTCCTAGTATCGTTGGGAGTGAGCAGTTCTTC	CASSPSIVGSEQFF	-	TRBV3-1	-	TRBJ2-1
TGTGCCAGCAGCTTAGCGACCGGGGAGCTGTTTTTT	CASSLATGELFF	-	TRBV6-2/TRBV6-3	-	TRBJ2-2
TGCAGCGTTAGGACAGGGTTTGGCTATGGCTACACCTTC	CSVRTGFGYGYTF	-	TRBV29-1	TRBD1	TRBJ1-2
TGTGCCAGCAGCCTAACTAGCGGGAGGGGCGAGCAGTACTTC	CASSLTSGRGEQYF	-	TRBV7-8	TRBD2	TRBJ2-7
TGTGCCAGCAGCTTGGCCAGACGCGCGGGGGGAGAGACCCAGTACTTC	CASSLARRAGGETQYF	-	TRBV5-4	TRBD2	TRBJ2-5
TGTGCCAGCAGCCGTAGCGGCAACGAGCAGTACTTC	CASSRSGNEQYF	-	TRBV27	-	TRBJ2-7
TGTGCCAGCAGCCTCCAAGAGGGGGATGAGCAGTTCTTC	CASSLQEGDEQFF	-	TRBV9	-	TRBJ2-1
TGTGCCAGCAGTTCCGACAGGGGCTACTATGGCTACACCTTC	CASSSDRGYYGYTF	-	TRBV12-3/TRBV12-4	TRBD1	TRBJ1-2
TGTGCCAGCAGTCCAGGGGGCTCTTATCAGCCCCAGCATTTT	CASSPGGSYQPQHF	once	TRBV6-5	TRBD1	TRBJ1-5
TGTGCCAGCAGCGCCGACAGTGAGCAGTATTTT	CASSADSEQYF	-	TRBV11-2	-	TRBJ2-3
TGCGCCAGCAGTCCCCAGGAGGGGGCCAACGTCCTGACTTTC	CASSPQEGANVLTF	once	TRBV4-3	-	TRBJ2-6
TGCAGCGTTGTTTCACGCCCGGGGACTAGCAGAGGGTACGAGCAGTACTTC	CSVVSRPGTSRGYEQYF	-	TRBV29-1	TRBD2	TRBJ2-7
TGTGCCAGCAGTTACTCCGTCTTCGGGGGACAATGGTACCAAGAGACCCAGTACTTC	CASSYSVFGGQWYQETQYF	-	TRBV6-2/TRBV6-3	-	TRBJ2-5
TGCAGTGCTGGGGACAGCTGGGGGGAAAAACTGTTTTTT	CSAGDSWGEKLFF	-	TRBV20-1	TRBD1	TRBJ1-4
TGTGCCAGCAGCGTAGCTCCCCGACAGGGGTATGGCTACACCTTC	CASSVAPRQGYGYTF	-	TRBV9	TRBD1	TRBJ1-2
TGTGCCAGCAGTCCCCTCGGGGGCAGGAATCAGCCCCAGCATTTT	CASSPLGGRNQPQHF	-	TRBV28	-	TRBJ1-5
TGTGCCAGCAGTTATGCCGGGACAGGGGAACGTTTCTTC	CASSYAGTGERFF	-	TRBV6-2/TRBV6-3	TRBD1	TRBJ2-1
TGCAGTCTTACGGGGGCGCCGAATTCACCCCTCCACTTT	CSLTGAPNSPLHF	-	TRBV20-1	-	TRBJ1-6
TGTGCCACCAGCAGAGTGGAGGGGAACAGCTACGAGCAGTACTTC	CATSRVEGNSYEQYF	-	TRBV15	-	TRBJ2-7
TGTGCCAGCAGATCCGGGACACTGACCGAGACCCAGTACTTC	CASRSGTLTETQYF	-	TRBV28	-	TRBJ2-5
TGTGCCAGCAGCCACTCCGTCCCCAGGGGTGACCCCGTTGATACGCAGTATTTT	CASSHSVPRGDPVDTQYF	-	TRBV27	-	TRBJ2-3
TGTGCCAGCAGCTCAGTGGGGTTCGGGGAGCTGTTTTTT	CASSSVGFGELFF	-	TRBV3-1	-	TRBJ2-2
TGTGCCATCAGTGAGTCAAGCGGGGGGACAGATACGCAGTATTTT	CAISESSGGTDTQYF	-	TRBV10-3	TRBD2	TRBJ2-3
TGTGCCAGCAGTTTCGGGCGGCATGAAAAACTGTTTTTT	CASSFGRHEKLFF	-	TRBV12-3/TRBV12-4	-	TRBJ1-4
TGCAGTGCTAGAGGGGAAGGGAATTCACCCCTCCACTTT	CSARGEGNSPLHF	-	TRBV20-1	-	TRBJ1-6